This is a list of T cell receptor beta chains from one sample in a study of T cell repertoires in ileal Crohn's disease. The table came from immunoSEQ multiplex PCR; TCRdb's copy has only in-frame clones and leaves some out. The table lists about 12,000 clones, 75% to 90% of them singletons. The material sequenced was ileal tissue. These receptors all stem from an adult with Crohn's disease. CDR3s include the opening cysteine and the closing phenylalanine or tryptophan. Each record gives: clone size, V gene, J gene, D gene, CDR3 protein, CDR3 DNA. The D gene is left open where the match is weak. Size is stated for part of the rows, as once, few or many counts, or as a class when the clone is expanded.

size: NA
V: TRBV6-5
J: TRBJ2-7
D: TRBD2
CDR3: CASTEAGGAYEQYF
DNA: TGTGCCAGCACCGAAGCGGGAGGTGCCTACGAGCAGTACTTC

size: NA
V: TRBV10-3
J: TRBJ2-1
D: NA
CDR3: CAISEGEGSLNEQFF
DNA: TGTGCCATCAGCGAGGGGGAGGGTAGCCTCAATGAGCAGTTCTTC

size: NA
V: TRBV5-1
J: TRBJ2-1
D: NA
CDR3: CASSPGPGRGNNEQFF
DNA: TGCGCCAGCAGCCCGGGACCTGGGAGGGGGAACAATGAGCAGTTCTTC

size: NA
V: TRBV28
J: TRBJ2-2
D: NA
CDR3: CASSDTENTGELFF
DNA: TGTGCCAGCAGCGACACAGAGAACACCGGGGAGCTGTTTTTT

size: NA
V: TRBV5-6
J: TRBJ1-5
D: TRBD1
CDR3: CASSADRGRGNQPQHF
DNA: TGTGCCAGCAGCGCGGACAGGGGACGAGGTAATCAGCCCCAGCATTTT

size: once
V: TRBV27
J: TRBJ2-7
D: TRBD1
CDR3: CASSLGQNYEQYF
DNA: TGTGCCAGCAGTTTGGGACAGAACTACGAGCAGTACTTC

size: NA
V: TRBV7-8
J: TRBJ1-1
D: TRBD1
CDR3: CASSLGQGMLGEAFF
DNA: TGTGCCAGCAGCTTAGGACAGGGGATGCTCGGTGAAGCTTTCTTT

size: NA
V: TRBV27
J: TRBJ1-2
D: NA
CDR3: CASAPGSNYGYTF
DNA: TGTGCCAGCGCACCTGGCAGTAACTATGGCTACACCTTC

size: NA
V: TRBV7-9
J: TRBJ1-1
D: NA
CDR3: CASSLTGDTEAFF
DNA: TGTGCCAGCAGCCTTACGGGTGACACTGAAGCTTTCTTT

size: NA
V: TRBV4-1
J: TRBJ1-4
D: NA
CDR3: CASSRQYPGYREKLFF
DNA: TGCGCCAGCAGCCGCCAATACCCAGGGTACAGGGAAAAACTGTTTTTT

size: NA
V: TRBV6-1
J: TRBJ1-1
D: NA
CDR3: CASSEGRNTEAFF
DNA: TGTGCCAGCAGTGAAGGCAGGAACACTGAAGCTTTCTTT

size: NA
V: TRBV6-5
J: TRBJ2-5
D: TRBD2
CDR3: CASSSGGAFTETQYF
DNA: TGTGCCAGCAGTAGCGGGGGGGCTTTTACAGAGACCCAGTACTTC

size: NA
V: TRBV7-6
J: TRBJ2-3
D: NA
CDR3: CASSLGGYQGTDTQYF
DNA: TGTGCCAGCAGCTTAGGAGGGTATCAAGGCACAGATACGCAGTATTTT

size: NA
V: TRBV11-3
J: TRBJ2-1
D: TRBD1
CDR3: CASSRDRGLNNEQFF
DNA: TGTGCCAGCAGCCGGGACAGGGGGCTGAACAATGAGCAGTTCTTC

size: NA
V: TRBV5-1
J: TRBJ2-7
D: NA
CDR3: CASSRSGYEQYF
DNA: TGCGCCAGCAGCCGATCAGGCTACGAGCAGTACTTC

size: NA
V: TRBV18
J: TRBJ1-6
D: NA
CDR3: CASSPLENNSPLHF
DNA: TGTGCCAGCTCACCACTTGAGAATAATTCACCCCTCCACTTT

size: NA
V: TRBV6-5
J: TRBJ2-7
D: TRBD1
CDR3: CASSYSMATGVTEQYF
DNA: TGTGCCAGCAGTTACTCGATGGCGACAGGGGTGACCGAGCAGTACTTC

size: NA
V: TRBV6-5
J: TRBJ2-2
D: NA
CDR3: CASSSSWTGELFF
DNA: TGTGCCAGCAGTTCAAGCTGGACCGGGGAGCTGTTTTTT

size: NA
V: TRBV9
J: TRBJ2-7
D: NA
CDR3: CASSPHPGDSYEQYF
DNA: TGTGCCAGCAGCCCACATCCCGGGGACTCCTACGAGCAGTACTTC

size: once
V: TRBV5-1
J: TRBJ2-4
D: TRBD1
CDR3: CASSSHYRGENIQYF
DNA: TGCGCCAGCAGCTCCCACTACAGGGGGGAAAACATTCAGTACTTC

size: NA
V: TRBV19
J: TRBJ2-7
D: NA
CDR3: CASSPQGSSYEQYF
DNA: TGTGCCAGTAGCCCACAGGGATCCAGCTACGAGCAGTACTTC

size: NA
V: TRBV9
J: TRBJ2-5
D: TRBD1
CDR3: CASSGTPGTEETQYF
DNA: TGTGCCAGCAGCGGAACACCCGGGACAGAAGAGACCCAGTACTTC

size: few
V: TRBV4-2
J: TRBJ2-7
D: NA
CDR3: CASSQKGAYEQYF
DNA: TGTGCCAGCAGCCAAAAAGGAGCCTACGAGCAGTACTTC

size: once
V: TRBV6-1
J: TRBJ1-6
D: TRBD1
CDR3: CASTAGGRSPLHF
DNA: TGTGCCAGCACCGCAGGGGGCCGGTCACCCCTCCACTTT

size: NA
V: TRBV6-1
J: TRBJ2-7
D: NA
CDR3: CASSPRLDKTYEQYF
DNA: TGTGCCAGCAGTCCCCGCCTGGACAAAACCTACGAGCAGTACTTC

size: NA
V: TRBV25-1
J: TRBJ1-2
D: NA
CDR3: CASSESRFYGYTF
DNA: TGTGCCAGCAGTGAATCGAGGTTCTATGGCTACACCTTC

size: few
V: TRBV30
J: TRBJ2-5
D: NA
CDR3: CAWSGRGPETQYF
DNA: TGTGCCTGGAGTGGAAGGGGCCCAGAGACCCAGTACTTC

size: NA
V: TRBV30
J: TRBJ1-3
D: NA
CDR3: CAWTLSGNTIYF
DNA: TGTGCCTGGACCTTGTCTGGAAACACCATATATTTT

size: NA
V: TRBV28
J: TRBJ2-4
D: NA
CDR3: CASSLIAGFQYF
DNA: TGTGCCAGCAGTTTAATCGCAGGGTTTCAGTACTTC

size: NA
V: TRBV25-1
J: TRBJ2-7
D: NA
CDR3: CASSEYQGYEQYF
DNA: TGTGCCAGCAGTGAATATCAGGGCTACGAGCAGTACTTC

size: few
V: TRBV5-1
J: TRBJ2-5
D: NA
CDR3: CASSFGANHQETQYF
DNA: TGCGCCAGCAGCTTTGGGGCCAACCACCAAGAGACCCAGTACTTC

size: NA
V: TRBV28
J: TRBJ1-2
D: TRBD1
CDR3: CASSRTGVRANYGYTF
DNA: TGTGCCAGCAGTCGGACAGGGGTCCGAGCTAACTATGGCTACACCTTC

size: medium-sized
V: TRBV2
J: TRBJ1-1
D: NA
CDR3: CAKYRVVAFF
DNA: TGTGCCAAATACAGGGTGGTCGCTTTCTTT

size: NA
V: TRBV28
J: TRBJ2-7
D: NA
CDR3: CASSLQINYEQYF
DNA: TGTGCCAGCAGTTTACAGATAAACTACGAGCAGTACTTC

size: NA
V: TRBV7-9
J: TRBJ1-1
D: NA
CDR3: CASSLGQSNTEAFF
DNA: TGTGCCAGCAGCTTAGGACAGTCGAACACTGAAGCTTTCTTT

size: once
V: TRBV6-5
J: TRBJ2-7
D: TRBD1
CDR3: CASSHGQGSYEQYF
DNA: TGTGCCAGCAGTCACGGACAGGGCTCCTACGAGCAGTACTTC

size: NA
V: TRBV7-9
J: TRBJ1-2
D: NA
CDR3: CASSYDSLGYGYTF
DNA: TGTGCCAGCAGCTATGACAGTCTCGGCTATGGCTACACCTTC

size: NA
V: TRBV5-1
J: TRBJ1-2
D: TRBD1
CDR3: CASSILQGNYGYTF
DNA: TGCGCCAGCAGCATCCTACAGGGGAACTATGGCTACACCTTC

size: NA
V: TRBV30
J: TRBJ1-4
D: NA
CDR3: CAWSQLGANEKLFF
DNA: TGTGCCTGGAGTCAGTTAGGGGCTAATGAAAAACTGTTTTTT

size: NA
V: TRBV30
J: TRBJ2-5
D: NA
CDR3: CAWSRTAGETQYF
DNA: TGTGCCTGGAGTAGGACGGCGGGAGAGACCCAGTACTTC

size: NA
V: TRBV29-1
J: TRBJ2-7
D: NA
CDR3: CSVMTPAYEQYF
DNA: TGCAGCGTTATGACACCGGCCTACGAGCAGTACTTC

size: NA
V: TRBV10-2
J: TRBJ1-4
D: TRBD1
CDR3: CGTGGDSYYFDEKLFF
DNA: TGCGGCACGGGGGGGGACAGTTACTATTTTGATGAAAAACTGTTTTTT